This record covers a single T cell receptor beta chain. The antigen is unknown. The CDR3 sequence is 14 residues long. Per the germline V gene, CDR1 is LNHNV and CDR2 is YYDKDF (reference sequence). V was pared by 0 bases and J by 5 bases, with 10 bases between. PCR primers comprised 60 Vbeta and 13 Jbeta primers. Generated by immunoSEQ multiplex PCR, the TCRdb table keeps only in-frame clones and is missing some. The sample has some 150,000 clones, around 78% seen once. This specimen comes from a study of cytomegalovirus exposure and HLA in healthy donors. General study points: Later analysis indicated greater clonal expansion among HLA-associated TCR beta chains than among equally common other chains.

This receptor was taken from a man between 35 and 55 years old in good health and CMV-seropositive. The chain couples TRBV15 to TRBJ1-2, with D possibly matching TRBD1 (6 bases). Sequenced: PBMCs. For the CDR3, the DNA is TGTGCCACCAGCAGAGAGGGGGCAGCATATGGCTACACCTTC. Translation gives CATSREGAAYGYTF. Full variable domain (missing parts from reference TRBV15 and TRBJ1-2): DAMVIQNPRYQVTQFGKPVTLSCSQTLNHNVMYWYQQKSSQAPKLLFHYYDKDFNNEADTPDNFQSRRPNTSFCFLDIRSPGLGDTAMYLCATSREGAAYGYTFGSGTRLTVV.